This T cell receptor (beta chain) was documented in a study of cytomegalovirus exposure and HLA in healthy donors. General study results and limits: As immune exposure information, only CMV serostatus was available.

This CDR3 region has 16 residues. The germline gives CDR1 SGDLS, CDR2 YYNGEE. With 4 bases clipped from V and 7 bases from J, the junction kept 9 bases outside the gene matches. This clone was seen more than once but under ten times. Its antigen is unidentified. PCR amplification relied on 60 Vbeta primers (plus 13 Jbeta primers). The protocol was immunoSEQ multiplex PCR, while the TCRdb copy is restricted to in-frame clones and leaves out a portion. There are about 140,000 clones in the sample; approximately 80% occur only once, and approximately 8.3% lies in the top ten. The receptor's source is a woman aged 45-59 years in good health and CMV-seropositive. Sequences were obtained from PBMCs. The gene calls are TRBV9 and TRBJ1-4, with 11 bases identical to TRBD1. The CDR3 DNA sequence: TGTGCCAGCAGCTTTCGCGCCGGGACAGGGGGTGAAAAACTGTTTTTT. Translation: CASSFRAGTGGEKLFF.